This T cell receptor (beta chain) was captured by sequencing in a study of T cells in localized non-small cell lung cancer. Study-level findings and limits: Elevated circulating T cell density in blood was associated with longer overall survival. A single tumor region was sequenced, leaving heterogeneity possible. Measurement of T cell clonality placed uninvolved adjacent lung highest, above the level in tumor. A median of around 60 clones ranked among the top 100 in tumor appeared in adjacent lung.

The CDR3 runs 12 residues. V lost 5 bases, J lost 5 bases, and 10 bases lay in between. Per the germline V gene, CDR1 is MDHEN and CDR2 is SYDVKM. Assay used: immunoSEQ multiplex PCR; TCRdb lists only in-frame clones, some missing. The sample has roughly 12,000 clones, around 80% seen once. As concerns this clone: Its antigen is currently unknown.

The chain has TRBV28 and TRBJ2-7; perhaps D is TRBD1 or TRBD2 (5 bases each). This clonotype was obtained from a male donor older than 55 with stage I lung adenocarcinoma. The source was peripheral blood, collected before any cancer treatment. The CDR3 DNA reads TGTGCCAGCAGTCCGGGACCGCACGAGCAGTACTTC. Its protein product is CASSPGPHEQYF.